The 8 T cell receptor beta chains below all came from one sample that was sequenced in a study of blood T cells in healthy people across ages. A sample-barcoded 5' primer and a J-beta primer mix were used in a second PCR of about 7 to 12 cycles. TCRdb fed the 5' RACE reads into MiXCR, producing one record per CDR3 protein. The sample consists of about 1.4 million distinct CDR3 sequences, approximately 59% of them appearing once. Sequencing was performed on blood. These receptors all stem from a man between 18 and 29 years old in good health.

The V call is TRBV2, the J call TRBJ1-5; tentatively, D is TRBD1 (6 bases). Germline CDR1 SNHLY, CDR2 FYNNEI. V was shortened by 6 bases and J by 5 bases, with 26 bases between the two germline ends. This CDR3 is 18 amino acids long. The CDR3 DNA sequence: TGTGCCAGCAGAGAGGGGAATTTTGGGAAAAGGGGGGATCAGCCCCAGCATTTT. Protein: CASREGNFGKRGDQPQHF.

This clonotype was counted only a few times. The chain is built from TRBV5-5 and TRBJ2-1; TRBD2 matches 8 bases. Germline CDR1 is SGHKS and CDR2 is YYEKEE (reference sequence). CDR3 length: 16 residues. V was clipped by 0 bases and J by 2 bases; unmatched bases: 4. The CDR3 sequence: CASSLEQAGAYNEQFF. In DNA, the CDR3 is TGTGCCAGCAGCTTGGAACAAGCGGGGGCCTACAATGAGCAGTTCTTC.

The chain recombines TRBV6-1 with TRBJ1-5; D is ambiguous. The CDR3 length is 13 residues. In germline, CDR1 is MNHNS, CDR2 SASEGT. The germline V and J ends were trimmed by 3 bases and 0 bases, with 3 bases remaining between them. DNA of the CDR3: TGTGCCAGCAGTGACCGTAGCAATCAGCCCCAGCATTTT. It is translated as CASSDRSNQPQHF.

The chain links TRBV7-6 to TRBJ2-5; 10 bases fit TRBD1. The trim removed 3 bases at V and 5 bases at J, leaving 9 bases unmatched. The germline V gene encodes CDR1 SGHVS and CDR2 FNYEAQ. The CDR3 loop spans 16 amino acids. Here the CDR3 reads CASSLRQGAFGETQYF. CDR3 coding DNA: TGTGCCAGCAGCTTGAGACAGGGGGCTTTTGGTGAGACCCAGTACTTC.

The CDR3 bases are TGTGCCACCAGCAGAGATAGTGGGTCCTCCTACGAGCAGTACTTC. Its protein product is CATSRDSGSSYEQYF. The V call is TRBV15, the J call TRBJ2-7; D is ambiguous. The CDR3 has 15 amino acids. V gave up 0 bases and J gave up 0 bases, with 9 bases separating them. Germline V gene sequence: CDR1 LNHNV, CDR2 YYDKDF (reference sequence).

In its sample, this clonotype was seen once. V gene TRBV4-1 combines with J gene TRBJ1-1, with D uncertain. This CDR3 is 13 amino acids long. Trimming stripped 3 bases from V and 5 bases from J, with 10 bases between. CDR1 and CDR2 (germline): MGHRA, YSYEKL. CDR3 region: CASSHPPGTEAFF. For the CDR3, the DNA is TGCGCCAGCAGCCACCCACCGGGAACTGAAGCTTTCTTT.

The V call is TRBV29-1, the J call TRBJ2-3, with D possibly being TRBD2 (6 bases). This CDR3 has 14 amino acids. The V end lost 3 bases, the J end lost 4 bases, and 14 bases lay between the germline ends. CDR1 and CDR2 (germline): SQVTM, ANQGSEA. This CDR3 reads CSVDWNSGADTQYF. The CDR3 bases are TGCAGCGTTGATTGGAATTCGGGAGCAGATACGCAGTATTTT.

This sequence joins TRBV29-1 and TRBJ1-2, with D tentatively TRBD1 (5 bases). Germline loops: CDR1 SQVTM, CDR2 ANQGSEA. This CDR3 comprises 12 residues. Deletions cut 0 bases from V and 8 bases from J, with 10 bases between. As DNA, the CDR3 is TGCAGCGTTGAAGATCAGGGAACGGGCTACACCTTC. Protein sequence: CSVEDQGTGYTF.